A single sample is the source of the 17 T cell receptor beta chains below, sequenced in a study of T-cell memory formation after mild COVID-19. TCRdb processed the 5' RACE reads anew with MiXCR; each CDR3 protein has one entry. The data hold over 25,000 distinct CDR3 sequences, with roughly 21% observed a single time. Sequencing was done on a sample of PBMCs or a T cell subset sorted from them (not recorded which). The source of these receptors is an adult who had mild COVID-19 (a few samples of this study predate the infection). Cell type and time point are not known.

This chain joins TRBV4-3 and TRBJ2-1; TRBD1 aligns across 7 bases. V shed 0 bases, J shed 9 bases, and the junction held 5 bases outside the gene matches. This CDR3 contains 14 residues. Per the germline V gene, CDR1 is LGHNA and CDR2 is YSLEER. The DNA of the CDR3 is TGCGCCAGCAGCCAAGAGGGAACAGGGGTTGAGCAGTTCTTC. As protein: CASSQEGTGVEQFF.

This clonotype was found many times. V and J are TRBV7-6 and TRBJ2-2, with 9 nucleotides matching TRBD1. Germline CDR1 SGHVS, CDR2 FNYEAQ. J gave up 1 base and V 5 bases, and 5 bases lay outside the gene matches. The CDR3 loop spans 16 amino acids. The CDR3 coding sequence is TGTGCCAGCAGCCCTCGACAGGGGGGGAACACCGGGGAGCTGTTTTTT. Amino acids: CASSPRQGGNTGELFF.

This chain connects TRBV30 to TRBJ2-1; no definite D call. Germline V gene sequence: CDR1 GTSNPN, CDR2 SVGIG (reference sequence). The V gene lost 1 base and the J gene lost 9 bases, with 7 bases spanning the gap. The CDR3 contains 11 residues. The CDR3, as DNA: TGTGCCTGGAGTGAAGGGCCTGAGCAGTTCTTC. Translated: CAWSEGPEQFF.

This clonotype was recorded many times. The chain uses TRBV5-1 and TRBJ2-2; 8 bases align to TRBD1. Trimming cost V 1 base and J 0 bases; bases outside gene matches: 2. The germline V gene encodes CDR1 SGHRS and CDR2 YFSETQ. This CDR3 spans 16 amino acids. CDR3 loop: CASSLRTGTNTGELFF. CDR3 nucleotides: TGCGCCAGCAGCTTGAGGACAGGGACGAACACCGGGGAGCTGTTTTTT.

This clonotype showed up many times. This chain connects TRBV5-6 to TRBJ2-5; D might be TRBD2 (5 bases). The CDR3 sequence is 16 residues long. CDR1 is SGHDT and CDR2 is YYEEEE in the germline V gene. Trimming removed 7 bases at V and 0 bases at J, with 19 bases between. The DNA of the CDR3 is TGTGCCAGCGGGGAGAGGGCAAGCCTATACCAAGAGACCCAGTACTTC. Its translation is CASGERASLYQETQYF.

This clonotype was picked up many times. The rearrangement joins TRBV12-3 or TRBV12-4 to TRBJ2-1; 7 nucleotides align to TRBD1. V shed 5 bases and J 7 bases; nucleotides not matched to a gene: 5. This CDR3 is built from 13 residues. The CDR3 here is CASSQTGSNEQFF. CDR3 DNA sequence: TGTGCCAGCAGTCAGACAGGGTCAAATGAGCAGTTCTTC.

The CDR3 reads CASKTGAEVGNEKLFF. For the CDR3, the DNA is TGCGCCAGTAAAACAGGGGCTGAGGTTGGGAATGAAAAACTGTTTTTT. This chain connects TRBV4-1 to TRBJ1-4; TRBD1 matches at 7 bases. This CDR3 has 16 residues. Germline V lookup: CDR1 MGHRA, CDR2 YSYEKL. With V trimmed by 9 bases and J by 5 bases, 15 bases remained unmatched.

There are many counts of this clonotype. This chain connects TRBV7-2 to TRBJ2-7, with 14 bases identical to TRBD2. The germline V gene encodes CDR1 SGHTA and CDR2 FQGNSA. CDR3 length: 13 residues. Germline trimming cut 5 bases from V and 9 bases from J; bases unmatched to any gene: 3. The CDR3 DNA follows: TGTGCCAGCAGCCCAGGACTAGCGGGAGGGCAGTACTTC. Protein: CASSPGLAGGQYF.

At least ten counts were recorded for this clonotype. The chain joins TRBV6-2 or TRBV6-3 to TRBJ2-2; 14 bases are a match to TRBD2. This CDR3 has 19 amino acids. Germline-derived CDR1 and CDR2 are MNHEY and SVGEGT. Germline trimming cut 6 bases from V and 4 bases from J; bases unmatched to any gene: 13. CDR3 bases: TGTGCCAGCAGCCCTAGACTAGCGGGAGGGCCTTTGTTCACCGGGGAGCTGTTTTTT. This codes for CASSPRLAGGPLFTGELFF.

In its sample, this clonotype was seen once. V is TRBV29-1 and J is TRBJ2-1; D is uncertain. Per germline, CDR1 SQVTM and CDR2 ANQGSEA. The CDR3 runs 10 residues. V gave up 5 bases and J gave up 8 bases, with 7 bases separating them. The CDR3 is CSVLWDEQFF. Written as DNA, the CDR3 is TGCAGCGTTTTATGGGATGAGCAGTTCTTC.

This sequence joins TRBV4-2 and TRBJ2-7; D remains unclear. Germline V gene lookup returns CDR1 LGHNA and CDR2 YNFKEQ. V was clipped by 1 base and J by 5 bases, with 9 bases between them. CDR3 length: 13 residues. The CDR3 loop reads CASSQVRADEQYF. Here the CDR3 DNA reads TGTGCCAGCAGCCAAGTAAGGGCAGACGAGCAGTACTTC.

This clonotype was counted at least ten times. This chain connects TRBV5-1 to TRBJ2-7; 7 bases fit TRBD1. Trimming at V came to 4 bases and at J to 3 bases, leaving 7 bases not matched to a gene. There are 14 residues in the CDR3. The germline V gene encodes CDR1 SGHRS and CDR2 YFSETQ. CDR3 nucleotide sequence: TGCGCCAGCAGCCGTGGGACAGCAGGCTACGAGCAGTACTTC. It translates to CASSRGTAGYEQYF.

This clonotype was seen at least ten times. The chain recombines TRBV20-1 with TRBJ2-1; tentative D call: TRBD2 (5 bases). V was shortened by 3 bases and J by 7 bases, with 19 bases between the two germline ends. Germline CDR1 and CDR2: DFQATT and SNEGSKA (reference sequence). CDR3 length: 15 residues. The chain's CDR3 is CSASTWGLGENEQFF. CDR3 in DNA: TGCAGTGCTAGTACCTGGGGTCTTGGGGAGAATGAGCAGTTCTTC.

This clonotype was seen repeatedly, ten times or more. CDR3 sequence: CASSRKGQETQYF. The CDR3 nucleotides read TGTGCCAGCTCACGAAAGGGCCAAGAGACCCAGTACTTC. The rearrangement links TRBV18 to TRBJ2-5; D gene ambiguous. CDR1 and CDR2 (germline): KGHSH, LQKENI. V was shortened by 4 bases and J by 1 base, with 7 bases between the two germline ends. The CDR3 has 13 residues.

The sample holds many counts of this clonotype. The V gene is TRBV5-1, the J gene TRBJ1-2; D is unresolved. The CDR3 consists of 13 residues. Germline CDR1 is SGHRS and CDR2 is YFSETQ. Trimming took off 4 bases at V and 0 bases at J, with 7 bases between the two ends. CDR3 region: CASSMQANYGYTF. CDR3 nucleotide sequence: TGCGCCAGCAGCATGCAGGCTAACTATGGCTACACCTTC.

This clonotype was counted at least ten times. The chain couples TRBV20-1 to TRBJ2-7, with 10 bases lining up with TRBD2. This CDR3 is built from 16 residues. The V gene's germline CDR1 is DFQATT and CDR2 SNEGSKA (reference sequence). J gave up 2 bases and V 1 base, and 8 bases lay outside the gene matches. In DNA form, the CDR3 reads TGCAGTGCTAGAGGGGGGGGACTAGCGAGACCCTACGAGCAGTACTTC. It specifies CSARGGGLARPYEQYF.

This clonotype was seen at least ten times. The genes are TRBV5-1 and TRBJ2-3; D is possibly TRBD2 (6 bases). Per the germline V gene, CDR1 is SGHRS and CDR2 is YFSETQ. This CDR3 region has 17 residues. V lost 1 base and J lost 0, with 15 bases in between. The CDR3 spells CASSLTSIAASTDTQYF. CDR3 sequence (DNA): TGCGCCAGCAGCTTGACCTCCATAGCGGCCAGCACAGATACGCAGTATTTT.